This T cell receptor beta chain was documented in a study of T cells in localized non-small cell lung cancer (dated by TCRdb to the early 2020s). In terms of the full investigation: T cell repertoires of 200 to 250 early-stage NSCLC patients were analyzed, with tumors being compared against uninvolved tumor-adjacent lungs. The cohort was made up of approximately 250 treatment-naive NSCLC patients whose localized lung tumors had been resected. The mean age of the NSCLC patients was around 67 years, with roughly 120 men and 100 to 110 women.

Results and caveats for the whole study, not just this receptor: Because multi-region sequencing of the tumors was not done, intratumor heterogeneity could not be ruled out. Longer overall survival was associated with higher blood T cell density, whereas shorter survival was associated with higher adjacent-lung clonality. The highest T cell clonality was observed in uninvolved tumor-adjacent lung, where clonality exceeded that of tumor, suggesting that antigenic responses were more focused in uninvolved tumor-adjacent lung. A median of around 50 of the top 100 tumor clones turned up in the paired uninvolved adjacent lung, and 28 of those clones also ranked among the top 100 of that same adjacent lung. Since the design was exploratory, TCR variables were selected using unadjusted p-values with no false-discovery rate correction.

At diagnosis, peripheral blood, uninvolved tumor-adjacent lung and tumor were collected and stored as a combination of fresh-frozen and FFPE material. Blood samples were analyzed as peripheral blood mononuclear cells for TCR repertoire profiling. From the germline V gene, CDR1 is ENHRY and CDR2 is SYGVKD. V is cut back by 7 bases and J by 0 bases, with 12 bases in the junction unmatched. From the cysteine up to the phenylalanine, the CDR3 has a length of 17 residues. Only CDR3 DNA remains: 51 bases, in frame from the first base. TCR beta CDR3 regions were sequenced from DNA using the immunoSEQ Assay. As for how the authors treated the data: To compute T cell density, TCR beta template counts were normalized to usable DNA, which was estimated by amplifying housekeeping genes. The preseqR package was used to estimate richness by extrapolating to 400,000 templates for PBMC samples and to 120,000 templates for tissue samples. Clonality was defined as one minus Pielou's evenness. Tissue-enriched TCRs were identified by differential abundance testing using productive amino-acid clonotypes, minimum total count 5 and alpha 0.1. The Jaccard Index and the Morisita Overlap Index were used to measure repertoire overlap between compartments. GLIPH grouped TCR beta CDR3s together with public tetramer-defined viral CDR3s, and a viral motif had to include at least three viral sequences and also show V-gene enrichment. TCRdb holds this immuneACCESS table with in-frame rearrangements only. Some clones are missing; in checked studies, unresolved V genes explain under half, and the rest has no known cause. That table gives V, J and clone size, and the DNA gave D and trimming. This sample comprises over 30,000 clones, 88% of them detected only once. 2.7% of the sample belongs to the ten largest clones.

As to this clone: It has no known antigen specificity. Qualities for individual bases were not recorded, and no much larger clone is one base off.

This receptor chain uses TRBV10-3 and TRBJ2-1, and TRBD2 matches 7 of the central bases. This TCR was recovered from a woman aged 35 to 70 with stage I lung adenocarcinoma. The source material was peripheral blood, sampled before any cancer treatment. Read as DNA, the sequence is TGTGCCATCAAAAGAGGTGGCGGGAGCAGCTCCTACAATGAGCAGTTCTTC. Translation gives CAIKRGGGSSSYNEQFF.